This T cell receptor (beta chain) was observed in a study of T cells in Graves' hyperthyroidism and ophthalmopathy. Broader study findings: A model using 13 V-J features told ophthalmopathy apart from stable hyperthyroidism. Blood also contained most expanded thyroid clonotypes above 0.001.

On this clonotype: The antigen remains unidentified. Given a much more abundant clone one base away, this may be a read error.

What was amplified from RNA transcripts were TCR beta CDR3 regions. A first-round RT-PCR of the TCR CDR3 used the HTBI primer set. One entry per CDR3 protein results from TCRdb running MiXCR on the multiplex PCR reads. The sample has about 360,000 distinct CDR3 sequences, roughly 13% seen once; the top ten hold 9.2%. No ophthalmopathy progression within 18 months constituted stable Graves' hyperthyroidism. Based on clinical symptoms, serum thyroxine and TRAb, thyroid ultrasound and orbital computed tomography, diagnoses were reached. The germline V and J ends were trimmed by 5 bases and 3 bases, with 7 bases remaining between them. The CDR3 sequence is 11 residues long. CDR1 is GTSNPN and CDR2 is SVGIG in the germline V gene (reference sequence).

The sequenced sample was blood. This receptor was identified in a young woman with Graves' hyperthyroidism. V gene TRBV30 combines with J gene TRBJ1-2; D might be TRBD1 (5 bases). The CDR3 region is CAWGGDYGYTF. In nucleotides, the CDR3 is TGTGCCTGGGGAGGGGACTATGGCTACACCTTC.